The subject of this entry is one TCR beta chain. Its matching antigen is unknown. CDR3 length: 19 residues. V was pared by 2 bases and J by 0 bases, with 9 bases of the junction left unmatched. Germline CDR1 reads MRHNA; CDR2 reads SNTAGT. The entry originates in a study of cytomegalovirus exposure and HLA in healthy donors. About the research overall: An early data release held approximately 85 million unique TCRs from HLA-typed donors. Study-level points and caveats: Reportedly, fewer N-insertions than the approximately 700-donor mean appeared in an Asian-associated ancestry cluster in a later analysis. For most TCR beta V segments, an earlier analysis put the productive rate at about 87% or about 30% of the time.

Primers for the PCR totalled 60 Vbeta and 13 Jbeta. Assay used: immunoSEQ multiplex PCR; TCRdb lists only in-frame clones, some missing. The data show 100,000 to 150,000 clones, 76% seen once. The sequence came from a female donor in good health and CMV-seropositive. V is TRBV6-4 and J is TRBJ2-7; 14 bases are shared with TRBD2. Sequenced: PBMCs. The CDR3 nucleotides are TGTGCCAGCAGTGACCCCCGGACTAGCGGGGGGCCTAGCTCCTACGAGCAGTACTTC. It yields the protein CASSDPRTSGGPSSYEQYF.